These 21 T cell receptor beta chains share one sample of origin, sequenced in a study of CD8+ T cells in alopecia areata. Extraction of RNA preceded its reverse transcription into cDNA, which served as the sequencing template. TCRdb keeps only in-frame clones here, not all; method: immunoSEQ multiplex PCR. Of some 130,000 clones detected, more than 40% appear once; the ten largest clones hold roughly a sixth. Sample: CD8+ T cells sorted from blood, taken at week 0. These receptors originate from a human donor with alopecia areata.

This clone came up a few times. J is TRBJ2-2 and V is TRBV18; no clear D gene. The CDR3 has 15 amino acids. Germline CDR1 and CDR2: KGHSH and LQKENI. Trimming removed 2 bases from V and 1 base from J, with 8 bases in between. This chain's CDR3 is CASSPDKGNTGELFF. The CDR3 nucleotides are TGTGCCAGCTCACCAGATAAAGGGAACACCGGGGAGCTGTTTTTT.

This clone was picked up a small number of times. The J gene is TRBJ2-2, the V gene TRBV29-1; possibly TRBD2 for D (6 bases). Germline lookup yields CDR1 SQVTM and CDR2 ANQGSEA. This CDR3 region has 17 residues. V shed 4 bases and J shed 3 bases, with 21 bases lying between them. Written as DNA, the CDR3 is TGCAGCGTTGGTTTAGTGGAGGGGACGGAGTACACCGGGGAGCTGTTTTTT. Amino acids: CSVGLVEGTEYTGELFF.

This clone was seen a few times. The rearrangement uses TRBV6-5 and TRBJ1-1; a possible D gene is TRBD1 (6 bases). V lost 6 bases, J lost 3 bases, and 11 bases lay in between. Germline values: CDR1 MNHEY, CDR2 SVGAGI. The CDR3 is 13 residues long. The CDR3 bases are TGTGCCAGCAGCACAGGGTTGGACACTGAAGCTTTCTTT. Encoded protein: CASSTGLDTEAFF.

This clone turned up a few times. Since no conserved phenylalanine or tryptophan closes the CDR3, a read error is the likely cause. No DNA is shown, since the ends of the CDR3 on it are uncertain; the CDR3 is the one TCRdb lists. The V and J genes are TRBV2 and TRBJ2-7; whether TRBD2, the table's D call, matches the DNA was not checked. The CDR3 is made up of 12 amino acids, end residues included. Germline V gene lookup returns CDR1 SNHLY and CDR2 FYNNEI. This chain's CDR3 is CASSEGEGRSQS.

The chain employs TRBV25-1 and TRBJ2-7; D is ambiguous. CDR1 MGHDK and CDR2 SYGVNS come from the germline V gene. This CDR3 contains 13 residues. Trimming left V 2 bases short and J 2 bases short, with 7 bases between. The CDR3 here is CASSEKTPYEQYF. The CDR3 nucleotides are TGTGCCAGCAGTGAAAAGACCCCCTACGAGCAGTACTTC.

The chain carries TRBV29-1 and TRBJ2-1; D may be TRBD1 (5 bases). Trimming removed 4 bases at V and 4 bases at J, with 5 bases between. There are 11 residues in the CDR3. Germline V gene lookup returns CDR1 SQVTM and CDR2 ANQGSEA. In DNA form, the CDR3 reads TGCAGCGTTGGGACATACAATGAGCAGTTCTTC. Amino acid sequence: CSVGTYNEQFF.

This clone was recorded only once. J is TRBJ2-2 and V is TRBV5-1, with 12 bases aligning to TRBD2. The germline CDR1 and CDR2 sequences are SGHRS and YFSETQ. V was clipped by 3 bases and J by 7 bases; unmatched bases: 7. The CDR3 runs 16 residues. CDR3 region: CASSSWTSGEDGELFF. The CDR3 DNA reads as TGCGCCAGCAGCTCCTGGACTAGCGGGGAGGACGGGGAGCTGTTTTTT.

The chain carries TRBV30 and TRBJ2-7; weak D call: TRBD1 (5 bases). The CDR3 has 16 residues. Trimming removed 2 bases at V and 5 bases at J, with 22 bases between. CDR1 is GTSNPN, CDR2 SVGIG, per germline (reference sequence). The CDR3 DNA reads TGTGCCTGGAGTTCGCTGGCTGGCAGGGTTTTGAACGAGCAGTACTTC. Translated: CAWSSLAGRVLNEQYF. The variable domain in full, with the rest retrieved from reference TRBV30 and TRBJ2-7, is SQTIHQWPATLVQPVGSPLSLECTVEGTSNPNLYWYRQAAGRGLQLLFYSVGIGQISSEVPQNLSASRPQDRQFILSSKKLLLSDSGFYLCAWSSLAGRVLNEQYFGPGTRLTVT.

This clone has only a few counts. Other DNA sequences in the same sample also yield this CDR3. V and J are TRBV19 and TRBJ2-7, with TRBD1 matching 8 bases. The CDR3 contains 13 residues. Losses at the gene ends were 3 bases for V and 4 bases for J; bases not matched to a gene: 2. The germline CDR1 and CDR2 sequences are LNHDA and SQIVND (reference sequence). The CDR3 sequence: CASSIDRGYEQYF. The CDR3 DNA follows: TGTGCCAGTAGTATTGACAGGGGATACGAGCAGTACTTC.

The rearrangement joins TRBV7-8 to TRBJ2-7; D possibly uses TRBD1 or TRBD2 (5 bases each). The CDR3 spans 14 residues. Germline CDR1 SGHVS, CDR2 FQNEAQ. Trimming shortened V by 8 bases and J by 6 bases, and 20 bases separated the two germline ends. The CDR3 DNA sequence: TGTGCCAGCGGGGACCTCTTAAGGATCGGCGAGCAGTACTTC. This codes for CASGDLLRIGEQYF.

There are a few counts of this clone. The CDR3 DNA reads TGTGCCAGCAGTGGACAGGGGGTGAACACTGAAGCTTTCTTT. Translating it yields CASSGQGVNTEAFF. J is TRBJ1-1 and V is TRBV6-1; 9 bases agree with TRBD1. The CDR3 has 14 residues. Trimming took 4 bases from V and 0 from J; bases not matched to a gene: 0. Per the germline V gene, CDR1 is MNHNS and CDR2 is SASEGT.

The gene calls are TRBV5-1 and TRBJ2-7; TRBD2 is a possible D gene (6 bases). In germline, CDR1 is SGHRS, CDR2 YFSETQ. The germline V and J ends were trimmed by 0 bases and 3 bases, with 13 bases remaining between them. The CDR3 sequence is 15 residues long. The CDR3 reads CASSLEGGEIYEQYF. The CDR3 DNA follows: TGCGCCAGCAGCTTGGAGGGCGGGGAGATCTACGAGCAGTACTTC.

The J gene is TRBJ1-5, the V gene TRBV29-1; 7 bases are a match to TRBD1. Germline V lookup: CDR1 SQVTM, CDR2 ANQGSEA. Losses at the gene ends were 4 bases for V and 2 bases for J; bases not matched to a gene: 2. The CDR3 totals 13 residues. CDR3 DNA: TGCAGCGTTGTCCAGGGGGGCAATCAGCCCCAGCATTTT. Translated: CSVVQGGNQPQHF.

The chain has TRBV27 and TRBJ2-5, with D perhaps matching TRBD2 (6 bases). Deletions cut 5 bases from V and 8 bases from J, with 18 bases between. The CDR3 consists of 14 residues. Germline assignment: CDR1 MNHEY and CDR2 SMNVEV (reference sequence). DNA for the CDR3: TGTGCCAGCAGTGAATATGGTGGAGGGGAAACCCAGTACTTC. This codes for CASSEYGGGETQYF.

A few counts support this clone. This chain connects TRBV29-1 to TRBJ2-2; D call uncertain. The CDR3 has 12 amino acids. Germline CDR1 reads SQVTM; CDR2 reads ANQGSEA. The V end was cut by 6 bases, the J end by 6 bases, with 11 bases between. The CDR3 protein is CSVRSGAGELFF. CDR3 DNA sequence: TGCAGCGTCCGCAGTGGGGCCGGGGAGCTGTTTTTT.

V is TRBV6-5 and J is TRBJ2-1, with D possibly TRBD1 on 5 matching bases. The V gene's germline CDR1 is MNHEY and CDR2 SVGAGI. With 4 bases removed from V and 6 bases from J, the gap between germline ends came to 13 bases. CDR3 size: 14 residues. CDR3 nucleotides: TGTGCCAGCAGTTGGTTAGAAGGGGTCAATGAGCAGTTCTTC. Protein: CASSWLEGVNEQFF.

CDR3 amino acids: CASSQDPNYQGLYEQYF. Here the CDR3 DNA reads TGCGCCAGCAGCCAAGATCCGAACTACCAGGGACTCTACGAGCAGTACTTC. The chain employs TRBV4-3 and TRBJ2-7; D possibly corresponds to TRBD2 (6 bases). The germline V and J ends were trimmed by 0 bases and 3 bases, with 18 bases remaining between them. The length of the CDR3 is 17 residues. CDR1 is LGHNA, CDR2 YSLEER, per germline.

V gene TRBV2 combines with J gene TRBJ1-1; weak D call: TRBD1 (5 bases). There are 15 residues in the CDR3. Germline CDR1 reads SNHLY; CDR2 reads FYNNEI. Trimming shortened V by 3 bases and J by 1 base, and 12 bases separated the two germline ends. Here the CDR3 reads CASSDGSGTNTEAFF. The CDR3 DNA reads TGTGCCAGCAGTGATGGCTCAGGGACGAACACTGAAGCTTTCTTT. Drawing the rest from reference TRBV2 and TRBJ1-1, the complete variable domain is EPEVTQTPSHQVTQMGQEVILRCVPISNHLYFYWYRQILGQKVEFLVSFYNNEISEKSEIFDDQFSVERPDGSNFTLKIRSTKLEDSAMYFCASSDGSGTNTEAFFGQGTRLTVV.

This clone occurred a few times. The chain joins TRBV5-6 to TRBJ2-7; a weak D match, TRBD2 (5 bases). Trimming shortened V by 3 bases and J by 0 bases, and 10 bases separated the two germline ends. The CDR3 spans 14 residues. CDR1 and CDR2 (germline): SGHDT, YYEEEE. CDR3 coding DNA: TGTGCCAGCAGCTCCCAAGGGAGCTCCTACGAGCAGTACTTC. Residues: CASSSQGSSYEQYF.

The sample holds one count of this clone. The J gene is TRBJ2-7, the V gene TRBV13; D is unclear. Germline V gene data show CDR1 as PRHDT and CDR2 as FYEKMQ (reference sequence). V lost 0 bases to trimming and J lost 3 bases, with 6 bases between them. This CDR3 contains 13 residues. CDR3 residues: CASSLGQSYEQYF. The CDR3 DNA reads TGTGCCAGCAGCTTAGGGCAGAGCTACGAGCAGTACTTC.

V gene TRBV2 combines with J gene TRBJ2-1; D perhaps matches TRBD1 (6 bases). CDR1 is SNHLY and CDR2 is FYNNEI in the germline V gene. The CDR3 is made up of 13 amino acids. The V and J ends lost 7 bases and 6 bases respectively, with 13 bases between them. CDR3 sequence (DNA): TGTGCCAGCAACCCGGACAGCCTCAATGAGCAGTTCTTC. It translates to CASNPDSLNEQFF.